This T cell receptor beta chain was recorded in a study of blood T cell repertoires in COVID-19. Background on the study: Samples representing acute and convalescent COVID-19 were sourced from the United States, Italy and Spain. From T cells, B-cell-depleted T cells, or PBMCs came the material, which was cDNA or gDNA.

The CDR3 spans 13 residues. V gave up 5 bases and J gave up 7 bases, with 15 bases separating them. CDR1 is SGHRS and CDR2 is YFSETQ in the germline V gene. Methods used by the authors: Amplification of reference gene primers provided the estimated nucleated cell counts. TCRdb's table, derived via immunoSEQ multiplex PCR, lists solely in-frame clones and lacks some. Clone size and the V and J calls come from that table; the DNA yielded D and trimming. The repertoire consists of 80,000 or so clones, with around 80% occurring once and the leading ten covering roughly 7.4%. Material: peripheral blood. This chain joins TRBV5-1 and TRBJ1-2, with TRBD1 as a possible D gene (5 bases). The origin of this receptor is a human donor in a cohort sampled during active COVID-19. CDR3 sequence reads: CASRGDSSGGYTF. CDR3 in DNA: TGCGCCAGCAGAGGGGACTCGAGTGGTGGCTACACCTTC. Together with reference TRBV5-1 and TRBJ1-2, the CDR3 gives the full variable domain: KAGVTQTPRYLIKTRGQQVTLSCSPISGHRSVSWYQQTPGQGLQFLFEYFSETQRNKGNFPGRFSGRQFSNSRSEMNVSTLELGDSALYLCASRGDSSGGYTFGSGTRLTVV.